The 32 T cell receptor beta chains given below trace back to one sample, sequenced in a study of blood T cell repertoires in COVID-19. The protocol was immunoSEQ multiplex PCR, while the TCRdb copy is restricted to in-frame clones and leaves out a portion. The sample includes 200,000 to 300,000 clones, roughly 88% of them seen just once. Sequenced: peripheral blood. These receptors were taken from a man aged 35 to 55 who had recovered from COVID-19.

This clone has only a few counts. This chain connects TRBV11-2 to TRBJ2-2; D remains unclear. CDR1 SGHAT and CDR2 FQNNGV come from the germline V gene. The CDR3 sequence is 14 residues long. V was cut by 6 bases and J by 5 bases, with 13 bases left in between. The CDR3 coding sequence is TGTGCCAGCAGTCGTTCCTTTTATACCGGGGAGCTGTTTTTT. Residues: CASSRSFYTGELFF.

The chain is built from TRBV13 and TRBJ2-1, with D perhaps TRBD1 (5 bases). Trimming took off 8 bases at V and 6 bases at J, with 11 bases between the two ends. This CDR3 spans 12 amino acids. Germline V gene data show CDR1 as PRHDT and CDR2 as FYEKMQ (reference sequence). In DNA, the CDR3 is TGTGCCAGCGGGGCTTTGCGCAATGAGCAGTTCTTC. Protein product: CASGALRNEQFF.

Written as DNA, the CDR3 is TGTGCCAGCAGTGGTGGAGGTCAGGGCTACACCTTC. Protein product: CASSGGGQGYTF. This chain links TRBV2 with TRBJ1-2; D is unclear. Trimming pared 4 bases from V and 8 bases from J, leaving 11 bases between. Germline CDR1 and CDR2: SNHLY and FYNNEI. This CDR3 region has 12 residues.

This rearrangement joins TRBV6-5 to TRBJ2-3; D perhaps matches TRBD1 (7 bases). V dropped 6 bases and J dropped 0 bases, with 13 bases sitting between them. The germline V gene has CDR1 MNHEY and CDR2 SVGAGI. This CDR3 has 15 residues. CDR3 protein: CASSRRGRSTDTQYF. CDR3 DNA: TGTGCCAGCAGCAGGAGGGGGCGGAGCACAGATACGCAGTATTTT.

This chain connects TRBV5-1 to TRBJ2-1, with 9 bases fitting TRBD2. Per the germline V gene, CDR1 is SGHRS and CDR2 is YFSETQ. With V trimmed by 0 bases and J by 9 bases, 7 bases remained unmatched. This CDR3 contains 15 residues. The CDR3 is CASSLVRGGSVEQFF. DNA for the CDR3: TGCGCCAGCAGCTTGGTGCGGGGGGGATCGGTTGAGCAGTTCTTC.

Turning to this clone: The junction departs from the called germline gene at one end, perhaps through a read error. The rearrangement joins TRBV7-7 to TRBJ2-3, with 11 bases lining up with TRBD1. Germline V gene lookup returns CDR1 SSHAT and CDR2 FNYEAQ (reference sequence). This CDR3 has 16 amino acids. In DNA, the CDR3 is TGTGCTAGCAGCCCCGGGACAGGGGGTAGGACAGATACGCAGTATTTT. Translated: CASSPGTGGRTDTQYF.

The chain couples TRBV27 to TRBJ2-5; D unclear. With 5 bases removed from V and 1 base from J, the gap between germline ends came to 8 bases. Germline V gives CDR1 MNHEY, CDR2 SMNVEV (reference sequence). This CDR3 has 13 amino acids. In nucleotides, the CDR3 is TGTGCCAGCAGTCTACGCTCCCAAGAGACCCAGTACTTC. Protein product: CASSLRSQETQYF.

This chain joins TRBV30 and TRBJ1-5; tentatively, D is TRBD1 (6 bases). Germline loops: CDR1 GTSNPN, CDR2 SVGIG (reference sequence). V lost 2 bases to trimming and J lost 4 bases, with 12 bases between them. The CDR3 is 14 amino acids. CDR3 in amino acids: CAWSQGHGNQPQHF. The CDR3 coding sequence is TGTGCCTGGAGTCAGGGACACGGAAATCAGCCCCAGCATTTT.

This chain connects TRBV5-6 to TRBJ2-3, with 10 positions matching TRBD2. Germline-derived CDR1 and CDR2 are SGHDT and YYEEEE. Unmatched junction bases numbered 7, after V lost 4 bases and J lost 8 bases. The CDR3 sequence is 14 residues long. CDR3 protein: CASSAASGGGTQYF. The CDR3 DNA reads as TGTGCCAGCAGCGCCGCTAGCGGGGGAGGTACGCAGTATTTT.

The gene calls are TRBV3-1 (or the pseudogene TRBV3-2) and TRBJ2-3; 9 nucleotides align to TRBD2. This CDR3 has 15 residues. After removal of 1 base from V and 3 bases from J, the junction contained 2 bases not matched to a gene. Germline V gene data show CDR1 as LGHDT and CDR2 as YNNKEL (reference sequence). The CDR3 DNA reads as TGTGCCAGCAGCCAAGCCGCGGGAGGGACAGATACGCAGTATTTT. Its protein is CASSQAAGGTDTQYF.

The chain uses TRBV6-2 or TRBV6-3 and TRBJ2-7; 8 bases match TRBD1. This CDR3 is 14 amino acids long. With 6 bases clipped from V and 2 bases from J, the junction kept 6 bases outside the gene matches. CDR1 and CDR2 (germline): MNHEY, SVGEGT. The CDR3 reads CASSHRGSAYEQYF. The CDR3 DNA is TGTGCCAGCAGCCACAGGGGGTCCGCCTACGAGCAGTACTTC.

V is TRBV30 and J is TRBJ1-6; D is undetermined. Germline loops: CDR1 GTSNPN, CDR2 SVGIG (reference sequence). This CDR3 is built from 15 residues. Trimming removed 3 bases at V and 9 bases at J, with 18 bases between. DNA of the CDR3: TGTGCCTGGAGGGGTCAGCGTAACATCATTTCACCCCTCCACTTT. Translated: CAWRGQRNIISPLHF.

V usage is TRBV5-6 and J usage is TRBJ2-5; TRBD2 matches at 9 bases. V gave up 2 bases and J gave up 0 bases; unmatched junction bases: 5. The CDR3 is 16 residues long. Germline V gives CDR1 SGHDT, CDR2 YYEEEE. The CDR3 loop is CASSLAGLANQETQYF. CDR3 nucleotide sequence: TGTGCCAGCAGCTTAGCCGGACTAGCGAACCAAGAGACCCAGTACTTC. The full variable domain, rest sourced from reference TRBV5-6 and TRBJ2-5, is DAGVTQSPTHLIKTRGQQVTLRCSPKSGHDTVSWYQQALGQGPQFIFQYYEEEERQRGNFPDRFSGHQFPNYSSELNVNALLLGDSALYLCASSLAGLANQETQYFGPGTRLLVL.

The genes are TRBV7-2 and TRBJ2-7, with D possibly matching TRBD1 (6 bases). The germline CDR1 and CDR2 sequences are SGHTA and FQGNSA. This CDR3 comprises 15 residues. Trimming removed 2 bases at V and 2 bases at J, with 13 bases between. Here the CDR3 reads CASSLRTERPYEQYF. CDR3 DNA: TGTGCCAGCAGCTTAAGGACAGAGAGACCCTACGAGCAGTACTTC.

This rearrangement joins TRBV7-2 to TRBJ1-1; perhaps TRBD1 as D (6 bases). With 4 bases removed from V and 5 bases from J, the gap between germline ends came to 17 bases. Germline CDR1 is SGHTA and CDR2 is FQGNSA. The CDR3 spans 15 residues. CDR3 bases: TGTGCCAGCAGCTCTCGAATGGGGGCGCAAACTGAAGCTTTCTTT. Its protein product is CASSSRMGAQTEAFF. The entire variable domain, with the rest obtained from reference TRBV7-2 and TRBJ1-1, is as follows: GAGVSQSPSNKVTEKGKDVELRCDPISGHTALYWYRQSLGQGLEFLIYFQGNSAPDKSGLPSDRFSAERTGGSVSTLTIQRTQQEDSAVYLCASSSRMGAQTEAFFGQGTRLTVV.

The gene calls are TRBV5-1 and TRBJ1-1; D possibly corresponds to TRBD1 (6 bases). The CDR3 is 14 amino acids. Germline CDR1 is SGHRS and CDR2 is YFSETQ. Trimming removed 0 bases from V and 4 bases from J, with 10 bases in between. The CDR3 is CASSLELGGTEAFF. CDR3 sequence (DNA): TGCGCCAGCAGCTTGGAGCTAGGGGGCACTGAAGCTTTCTTT. Full variable domain (remainder filled in from reference TRBV5-1 and TRBJ1-1): KAGVTQTPRYLIKTRGQQVTLSCSPISGHRSVSWYQQTPGQGLQFLFEYFSETQRNKGNFPGRFSGRQFSNSRSEMNVSTLELGDSALYLCASSLELGGTEAFFGQGTRLTVV.

The rearrangement uses TRBV5-1 and TRBJ1-6, with 8 nucleotides matching TRBD1. Losses at the gene ends were 4 bases for V and 8 bases for J; bases not matched to a gene: 11. Germline V gene lookup returns CDR1 SGHRS and CDR2 YFSETQ. The length of the CDR3 is 16 residues. CDR3 region: CASSIGQGSGDSPLHF. The CDR3 DNA is TGCGCCAGCAGCATCGGACAGGGATCGGGGGATTCACCCCTCCACTTT.

The chain employs TRBV5-4 and TRBJ1-6, with D perhaps matching TRBD1 (5 bases). Germline V lookup: CDR1 SGHNT, CDR2 YYREEE (reference sequence). CDR3 size: 13 residues. V was clipped by 6 bases and J by 7 bases, with 11 bases between them. The CDR3 sequence: CASMRGTNSPLHF. The CDR3 DNA follows: TGTGCCAGCATGCGGGGGACCAATTCACCCCTCCACTTT.

The rearrangement uses TRBV2 and TRBJ2-7; 8 positions agree with TRBD2. The junction had 4 bases not matched to a gene; V was cut back by 6 bases and J by 0 bases. The CDR3 runs 14 residues. The germline CDR1 and CDR2 sequences are SNHLY and FYNNEI. The CDR3 spells CASSRSGVSYEQYF. The DNA of the CDR3 is TGTGCCAGCAGCCGTAGCGGGGTCTCCTACGAGCAGTACTTC. The variable domain in full, with the rest retrieved from reference TRBV2 and TRBJ2-7, is EPEVTQTPSHQVTQMGQEVILRCVPISNHLYFYWYRQILGQKVEFLVSFYNNEISEKSEIFDDQFSVERPDGSNFTLKIRSTKLEDSAMYFCASSRSGVSYEQYFGPGTRLTVT.

The J gene is TRBJ2-2, the V gene TRBV6-5; TRBD2 aligns across 11 bases. Germline CDR1 MNHEY, CDR2 SVGAGI. The J segment lost 5 bases and the V segment lost 4 bases, leaving 6 bases of the junction unmatched. This CDR3 region has 16 residues. CDR3 DNA sequence: TGTGCCAGCAGTTCCCTAGCGGGGGGAGCGACCGGGGAGCTGTTTTTT. Amino acid sequence: CASSSLAGGATGELFF.

Only a few counts were recorded for this clone. The chain has TRBV19 and TRBJ2-7; 8 nucleotides align to TRBD2. CDR3 length: 14 residues. V was pared by 3 bases and J by 3 bases, with 4 bases of the junction left unmatched. From germline, CDR1 is LNHDA and CDR2 SQIVND (reference sequence). CDR3 region: CASSIYSGSYEQYF. CDR3 nucleotide sequence: TGTGCCAGTAGTATCTACAGCGGGAGCTACGAGCAGTACTTC.

This chain uses TRBV5-5 with TRBJ2-7; maybe TRBD2 (5 bases). V was clipped by 2 bases and J by 5 bases, with 11 bases between them. The germline V gene encodes CDR1 SGHKS and CDR2 YYEKEE (reference sequence). This CDR3 is 13 amino acids long. The CDR3 bases are TGTGCCAGCAGCTTAGTAGGGAGCCACGAGCAGTACTTC. Its translation is CASSLVGSHEQYF.

The chain couples TRBV11-3 to TRBJ2-3, with 10 bases fitting TRBD1. The CDR3 runs 18 residues. Germline V lookup: CDR1 SGHNT, CDR2 YENEEA. After removal of 0 bases from V and 6 bases from J, the junction contained 12 bases not matched to a gene. CDR3 DNA: TGTGCCAGCAGCTTAGACCGGCGGGGACAGGGGATGGGGGATACGCAGTATTTT. Translated, it gives CASSLDRRGQGMGDTQYF.

This clone was seen a handful of times. The CDR3 DNA is TGTGCCAGCAGCTTACTCAGTCCCCCCTACGAGCAGTACTTC. Translated, it gives CASSLLSPPYEQYF. The chain recombines TRBV7-2 with TRBJ2-7; D unclear. V lost 2 bases and J 2 bases, leaving 10 bases between the germline ends. Germline CDR1 reads SGHTA; CDR2 reads FQGNSA. The CDR3 sequence is 14 residues long.

The chain employs TRBV5-4 and TRBJ1-2, with D maybe TRBD1 (6 bases). The CDR3 length is 13 residues. Trimming removed 9 bases at V and 5 bases at J, with 17 bases between. Germline V gene lookup returns CDR1 SGHNT and CDR2 YYREEE (reference sequence). The CDR3 DNA follows: TGTGCCACCCTAGCGGGGGGCGGTTATGGCTACACCTTC. Protein product: CATLAGGGYGYTF.

The chain couples TRBV2 to TRBJ2-3; 12 bases map to TRBD2. The V gene's germline CDR1 is SNHLY and CDR2 FYNNEI. The CDR3 totals 16 residues. With V trimmed by 5 bases and J by 2 bases, 5 bases remained unmatched. CDR3 loop: CASSSGLAGNTDTQYF. In DNA form, the CDR3 reads TGTGCCAGCAGTTCCGGACTAGCGGGAAACACAGATACGCAGTATTTT.

This chain connects TRBV19 to TRBJ1-5, with unresolved D. The CDR3 runs 18 residues. Per the germline V gene, CDR1 is LNHDA and CDR2 is SQIVND (reference sequence). Trimming stripped 0 bases from V and 1 base from J, with 16 bases between. The DNA for the CDR3 is TGTGCCAGTAGTATAGACCGCCACGATATGAGGAGCAATCAGCCCCAGCATTTT. The encoded protein is CASSIDRHDMRSNQPQHF.

The CDR3 protein is CAWSISWELFF. CDR3 coding DNA: TGTGCCTGGAGTATTTCCTGGGAGCTGTTTTTT. The chain couples TRBV30 to TRBJ2-2; no clear D gene. The V and J ends lost 2 bases and 9 bases respectively, with 7 bases between them. CDR1 and CDR2 from the germline V gene are GTSNPN and SVGIG (reference sequence). The CDR3 extends over 11 amino acids.

The rearrangement uses TRBV24-1 and TRBJ2-1; TRBD1 matches 10 bases. The germline V gene encodes CDR1 KGHDR and CDR2 SFDVKD. The V gene end was trimmed by 9 bases and the J gene end by 7 bases; junction bases not matched to a gene: 11. The CDR3 is made up of 15 amino acids. The CDR3 region has the DNA TGTGCCACCTCAGAAGGGACAGGGGCTACAAATGAGCAGTTCTTC. Amino acids: CATSEGTGATNEQFF.

This chain links TRBV6-1 with TRBJ1-3; TRBD1 might be the D (6 bases). The CDR3 runs 15 residues. V was pared by 1 base and J by 4 bases, with 11 bases between. The germline V gene has CDR1 MNHNS and CDR2 SASEGT. CDR3 residues: CASSEGQVPGNTIYF. Written as DNA, the CDR3 is TGTGCCAGCAGTGAAGGACAGGTCCCCGGAAACACCATATATTTT.

J is TRBJ1-1 and V is TRBV19; D not certain. V lost 4 bases, J lost 1 base, and 10 bases lay in between. The CDR3 is 14 residues long. The germline V gene encodes CDR1 LNHDA and CDR2 SQIVND (reference sequence). The CDR3 bases are TGTGCCAGTAGTACCACCCACTCGAACACTGAAGCTTTCTTT. Protein: CASSTTHSNTEAFF.

The chain employs TRBV27 and TRBJ1-2; 8 bases agree with TRBD1. The CDR3 is made up of 16 amino acids. The germline gives CDR1 MNHEY, CDR2 SMNVEV (reference sequence). The V and J ends lost 5 bases and 8 bases, in that order; junction bases with no gene match: 16. The CDR3 reads CASSGQGATHRGGYTF. The CDR3 DNA is TGTGCCAGCAGTGGTCAGGGGGCAACGCACCGGGGCGGCTACACCTTC.